The 25 T cell receptor beta chains below come from one sample, sequenced in a study of blood T cell repertoires in COVID-19. Profiling relied on immunoSEQ multiplex PCR, and the TCRdb table lists in-frame clones only, not all of them. The sample lists about 59,000 clones, 70% to 75% occurring once. The sequencing sample was made of peripheral blood. The receptors come from a woman aged 70-85 years with acute or convalescent COVID-19.

This chain connects TRBV7-8 to TRBJ1-2; D perhaps matches TRBD1 (5 bases). The CDR3 has 15 residues. Germline assignment: CDR1 SGHVS and CDR2 FQNEAQ. Between the trimmed V and J ends, which lost 5 bases and 1 base, there was a span of 14 bases. The CDR3 sequence: CASSLMPGGNYGYTF. The DNA of the CDR3 is TGTGCCAGCAGCCTAATGCCGGGGGGTAACTATGGCTACACCTTC.

CDR3 nucleotide sequence: TGTGCCAGCAGCTCCCCTCAGACTTCAGATACGCAGTATTTT. Translation: CASSSPQTSDTQYF. The chain employs TRBV5-4 and TRBJ2-3; D is uncertain. Germline V gives CDR1 SGHNT, CDR2 YYREEE (reference sequence). There are 14 residues in the CDR3. V lost 3 bases and J 4 bases, leaving 12 bases between the germline ends.

The chain links TRBV2 to TRBJ2-1; TRBD1 might be the D (7 bases). Trimming took off 6 bases at V and 1 base at J, with 10 bases between the two ends. From germline, CDR1 is SNHLY and CDR2 FYNNEI. The CDR3 totals 14 residues. In DNA form, the CDR3 reads TGTGCCAGCAGCGGGGGACAGTCCTACAATGAGCAGTTCTTC. Translating it yields CASSGGQSYNEQFF.

This clone has just one count. The chain has TRBV19 and TRBJ1-2; 8 nucleotides align to TRBD1. The CDR3 spans 15 residues. V shed 11 bases, J shed 3 bases, and the junction held 14 bases outside the gene matches. Germline loops: CDR1 LNHDA, CDR2 SQIVND (reference sequence). CDR3 sequence (DNA): TGTGCCTCAGAGTCAGGGGGCGCCGGCGACTATGGCTACACCTTC. Amino acid sequence: CASESGGAGDYGYTF.

The V gene is TRBV18, the J gene TRBJ1-2, with 8 bases that match TRBD1. This CDR3 region has 16 residues. The junction had 12 bases not matched to a gene; V was cut back by 3 bases and J by 6 bases. Germline values: CDR1 KGHSH, CDR2 LQKENI. The CDR3 loop reads CASSPGTGLTNNGYTF. DNA of the CDR3: TGTGCCAGCTCACCGGGGACAGGCTTAACGAACAATGGCTACACCTTC.

The rearrangement uses TRBV7-8 and TRBJ1-2, with D perhaps matching TRBD1 (5 bases). V was trimmed by 6 bases and J by 6 bases, leaving 14 bases between them. Germline V gene lookup returns CDR1 SGHVS and CDR2 FQNEAQ. The CDR3 covers 13 residues. The CDR3 bases are TGTGCCAGCAGTCTACGGGGGAAGGATGGCTACACCTTC. Translation gives CASSLRGKDGYTF. Filled out from reference TRBV7-8 and TRBJ1-2, the complete variable domain reads GAGVSQSPRYKVAKRGQDVALRCDPISGHVSLFWYQQALGQGPEFLTYFQNEAQLDKSGLPSDRFFAERPEGSVSTLKIQRTQQEDSAVYLCASSLRGKDGYTFGSGTRLTVV.

The V and J genes are TRBV4-1 and TRBJ1-2; 7 positions match TRBD1. Unmatched junction bases numbered 10, after V lost 5 bases and J lost 7 bases. CDR3 length equals 14 residues. Germline V gene lookup returns CDR1 MGHRA and CDR2 YSYEKL. Written as DNA, the CDR3 is TGCGCCAGCAGCGATCGGGACAGTGGAGGTGGCTACACCTTC. It is translated as CASSDRDSGGGYTF.

This chain links TRBV19 with TRBJ2-1, with a weak D call TRBD1 (5 bases). V was pared by 6 bases and J by 5 bases, with 11 bases between. There are 13 residues in the CDR3. Germline assignment: CDR1 LNHDA and CDR2 SQIVND (reference sequence). CDR3 sequence: CASSAQGNNEQFF. In DNA, the CDR3 is TGTGCCAGTAGCGCTCAGGGTAACAATGAGCAGTTCTTC.

V is TRBV7-8 and J is TRBJ1-4; TRBD1 matches at 7 bases. CDR1 and CDR2 (germline): SGHVS, FQNEAQ. The CDR3 length is 17 residues. The V gene end was trimmed by 2 bases and the J gene end by 3 bases; junction bases not matched to a gene: 9. The CDR3 sequence is CASSLRPGTAANEKLFF. The CDR3 DNA is TGTGCCAGCAGCTTACGCCCAGGGACAGCCGCTAATGAAAAACTGTTTTTT.

This clone was counted between two and nine times. The chain joins TRBV5-6 to TRBJ2-7, with TRBD2 matching 9 bases. V shed 4 bases and J 0 bases; nucleotides not matched to a gene: 14. Looked up from germline, CDR1 is SGHDT and CDR2 is YYEEEE. The CDR3 spans 18 residues. CDR3 amino acids: CASSRIRAGGRSSYEQYF. CDR3 DNA sequence: TGTGCCAGCAGCCGTATCAGAGCGGGGGGCCGCAGCTCCTACGAGCAGTACTTC.

The chain has TRBV30 and TRBJ1-1, with 7 bases lining up with TRBD1. Germline V lookup: CDR1 GTSNPN, CDR2 SVGIG (reference sequence). The CDR3 has 13 amino acids. The ends lost 6 bases at V and 7 bases at J; junction bases unmatched: 11. In nucleotides, the CDR3 is TGTGCCTGCATAGTTACAGGGGAGGATGAAGCTTTCTTT. This translates into CACIVTGEDEAFF.

The rearrangement links TRBV5-4 to TRBJ1-6; D gene unclear. CDR1 is SGHNT, CDR2 YYREEE, per germline (reference sequence). The CDR3 is 14 amino acids. V was cut by 0 bases and J by 7 bases, with 8 bases left in between. The DNA for the CDR3 is TGTGCCAGCAGCTTGGTGGTTAGCAATTCACCCCTCCACTTT. Translated, it gives CASSLVVSNSPLHF.

The rearrangement links TRBV6-5 to TRBJ1-2; D is perhaps TRBD1 (6 bases). V was pared by 7 bases and J by 4 bases, with 19 bases between. The CDR3 is made up of 15 amino acids. Germline CDR1 reads MNHEY; CDR2 reads SVGAGI. In DNA, the CDR3 is TGTGCCAGCACCTATGAGGTCTCAGGGGCCTATGGCTACACCTTC. Protein sequence: CASTYEVSGAYGYTF.

V and J are TRBV13 and TRBJ1-1; possible D gene TRBD1, 6 bases. Germline assignment: CDR1 PRHDT and CDR2 FYEKMQ (reference sequence). The V gene lost 1 base and the J gene lost 5 bases, with 17 bases spanning the gap. CDR3 length: 16 amino acids. CDR3 nucleotide sequence: TGTGCCAGCAGCTTAGAAGCCCCCCGCGGACAGACTGAAGCTTTCTTT. As protein: CASSLEAPRGQTEAFF.

This clone appeared once. V gene TRBV19 combines with J gene TRBJ1-2; TRBD1 agrees at 9 bases. CDR3 length equals 17 residues. V lost 2 bases, J lost 8 bases, and 15 bases stayed unmatched. Germline V gene data show CDR1 as LNHDA and CDR2 as SQIVND (reference sequence). The DNA of the CDR3 is TGTGCCAGTAGTATACGCCCGGGACAGGGTTCCACCCCAGGCTACACCTTC. Protein product: CASSIRPGQGSTPGYTF.

J is TRBJ2-3 and V is TRBV6-4; TRBD2 matches 11 bases. Germline trimming cut 4 bases from V and 1 base from J; bases unmatched to any gene: 4. Germline CDR1 reads MRHNA; CDR2 reads SNTAGT. There are 16 residues in the CDR3. The CDR3 DNA reads as TGTGCCAGCAGTGCAACTAGCGGGGGCGGCACAGATACGCAGTATTTT. Its protein is CASSATSGGGTDTQYF.

The rearrangement uses TRBV29-1 and TRBJ2-1; 8 bases are shared with TRBD1. Germline loops: CDR1 SQVTM, CDR2 ANQGSEA. V gave up 3 bases and J gave up 0 bases; unmatched junction bases: 1. The CDR3 loop spans 14 amino acids. CDR3 sequence: CSVDGQGSYNEQFF. In DNA form, the CDR3 reads TGCAGCGTTGATGGACAGGGCTCCTACAATGAGCAGTTCTTC.

J is TRBJ1-2 and V is TRBV6-2 or TRBV6-3; TRBD1 agrees at 9 bases. Unmatched junction bases numbered 5, after V lost 4 bases and J lost 8 bases. The length of the CDR3 is 13 residues. Germline CDR1 is MNHEY and CDR2 is SVGEGT. The CDR3 bases are TGTGCCAGCAGTTTACAGGGGGCGGGAGGCTACACCTTC. It encodes CASSLQGAGGYTF.

The rearrangement links TRBV10-3 to TRBJ1-1; D unresolved. Trimming took off 5 bases at V and 2 bases at J, with 6 bases between the two ends. The CDR3 has 12 amino acids. Germline V gives CDR1 ENHRY, CDR2 SYGVKD. In nucleotides, the CDR3 is TGTGCCATCAGTAGCACTAACACTGAAGCTTTCTTT. It translates to CAISSTNTEAFF.

V gene TRBV18 combines with J gene TRBJ2-5; tentative D call: TRBD1 (5 bases). The CDR3 covers 16 residues. Trimming pared 2 bases from V and 7 bases from J, leaving 20 bases between. The germline gives CDR1 KGHSH, CDR2 LQKENI. This CDR3 reads CASSPGTGRLFGTQYF. The CDR3 region has the DNA TGTGCCAGCTCACCAGGAACAGGACGACTCTTTGGGACCCAGTACTTC.

V gene TRBV2 combines with J gene TRBJ2-7; maybe TRBD2 (7 bases). Deletions cut 5 bases from V and 5 bases from J, with 13 bases between. Germline CDR1 is SNHLY and CDR2 is FYNNEI. The length of the CDR3 is 13 residues. Written as DNA, the CDR3 is TGTGCCAGCAGTAAGGGGGGGGAGAACGAGCAGTACTTC. Its translation: CASSKGGENEQYF. The whole variable domain, filled in from reference TRBV2 and TRBJ2-7, reads EPEVTQTPSHQVTQMGQEVILRCVPISNHLYFYWYRQILGQKVEFLVSFYNNEISEKSEIFDDQFSVERPDGSNFTLKIRSTKLEDSAMYFCASSKGGENEQYFGPGTRLTVT.

The CDR3 region is CASSPISGTAYNEQFF. The DNA of the CDR3 is TGTGCCAGCAGCCCCATTAGCGGGACAGCTTACAATGAGCAGTTCTTC. The chain combines TRBV7-9 with TRBJ2-1; possibly TRBD2 for D (8 bases). The CDR3 has 16 residues. V was cut by 5 bases and J by 4 bases, with 18 bases left in between. Germline CDR1 reads SEHNR; CDR2 reads FQNEAQ (reference sequence).

The chain employs TRBV7-3 and TRBJ2-7; perhaps TRBD1 as D (7 bases). The ends were cut back, 6 bases at V and 6 bases at J, with 15 bases in the middle. CDR1 and CDR2 (germline): SGHTA, FQGTGA. The CDR3 is made up of 13 amino acids. CDR3 in amino acids: CASSQDRDSEQYV. CDR3 in DNA: TGTGCCAGCAGTCAAGACAGGGACTCCGAGCAGTACGTC.

The rearrangement links TRBV2 to TRBJ2-7; no clear D gene. This CDR3 comprises 12 residues. Deletions cut 3 bases from V and 1 base from J, with 4 bases between. The germline V gene has CDR1 SNHLY and CDR2 FYNNEI. CDR3 sequence: CASSDGSYEQYF. The DNA of the CDR3 is TGTGCCAGCAGTGACGGTTCCTACGAGCAGTACTTC.

The V gene is TRBV5-6, the J gene TRBJ2-5; 8 nucleotides match TRBD1. The CDR3 runs to 15 residues. Germline CDR1 is SGHDT and CDR2 is YYEEEE. The V gene end was trimmed by 2 bases and the J gene end by 5 bases; junction bases not matched to a gene: 8. The CDR3 is CASSFRTGRRETQYF. In DNA, the CDR3 is TGTGCCAGCAGCTTCCGGACAGGGCGGCGGGAGACCCAGTACTTC.